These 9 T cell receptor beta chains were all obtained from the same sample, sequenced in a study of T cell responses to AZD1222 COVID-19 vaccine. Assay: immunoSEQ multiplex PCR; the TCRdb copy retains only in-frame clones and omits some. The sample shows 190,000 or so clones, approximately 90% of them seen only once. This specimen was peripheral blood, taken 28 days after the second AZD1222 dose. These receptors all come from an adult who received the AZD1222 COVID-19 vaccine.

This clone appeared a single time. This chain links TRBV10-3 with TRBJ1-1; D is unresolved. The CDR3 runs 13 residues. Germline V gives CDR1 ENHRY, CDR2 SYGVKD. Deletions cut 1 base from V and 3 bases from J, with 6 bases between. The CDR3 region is CAISEFHDTEAFF. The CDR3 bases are TGTGCCATCAGTGAGTTCCACGACACTGAAGCTTTCTTT.

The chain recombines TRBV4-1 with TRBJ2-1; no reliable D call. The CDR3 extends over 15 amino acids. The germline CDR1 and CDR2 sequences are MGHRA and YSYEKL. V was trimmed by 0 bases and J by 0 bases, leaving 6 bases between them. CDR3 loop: CASSQDTSSYNEQFF. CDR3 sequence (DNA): TGCGCCAGCAGCCAAGATACAAGCTCCTACAATGAGCAGTTCTTC.

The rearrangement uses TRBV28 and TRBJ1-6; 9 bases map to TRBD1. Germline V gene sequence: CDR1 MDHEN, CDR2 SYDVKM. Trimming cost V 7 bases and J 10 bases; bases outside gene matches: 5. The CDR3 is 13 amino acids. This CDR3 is CASTLQGASPLHF. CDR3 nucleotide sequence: TGTGCCAGCACGTTACAGGGGGCCTCACCCCTCCACTTT.

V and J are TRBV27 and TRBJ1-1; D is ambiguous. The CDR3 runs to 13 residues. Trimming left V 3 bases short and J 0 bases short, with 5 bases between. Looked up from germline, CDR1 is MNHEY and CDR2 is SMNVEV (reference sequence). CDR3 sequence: CASSFYLNTEAFF. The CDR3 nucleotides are TGTGCCAGCAGTTTTTACTTGAACACTGAAGCTTTCTTT.

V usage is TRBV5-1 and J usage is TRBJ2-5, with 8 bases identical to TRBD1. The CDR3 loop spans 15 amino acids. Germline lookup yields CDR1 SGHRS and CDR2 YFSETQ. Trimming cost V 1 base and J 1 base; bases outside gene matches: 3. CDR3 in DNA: TGCGCCAGCAGCTTGAGGACAGGGTTCCAAGAGACCCAGTACTTC. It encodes CASSLRTGFQETQYF. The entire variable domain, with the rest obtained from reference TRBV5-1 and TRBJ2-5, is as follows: KAGVTQTPRYLIKTRGQQVTLSCSPISGHRSVSWYQQTPGQGLQFLFEYFSETQRNKGNFPGRFSGRQFSNSRSEMNVSTLELGDSALYLCASSLRTGFQETQYFGPGTRLLVL.

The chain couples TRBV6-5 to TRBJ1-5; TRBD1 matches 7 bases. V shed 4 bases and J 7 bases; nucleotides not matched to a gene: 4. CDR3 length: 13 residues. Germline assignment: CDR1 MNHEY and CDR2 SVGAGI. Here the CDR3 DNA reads TGTGCCAGCAGTTTGGCAGGGGGGCAGCCCCAGCATTTT. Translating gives CASSLAGGQPQHF.

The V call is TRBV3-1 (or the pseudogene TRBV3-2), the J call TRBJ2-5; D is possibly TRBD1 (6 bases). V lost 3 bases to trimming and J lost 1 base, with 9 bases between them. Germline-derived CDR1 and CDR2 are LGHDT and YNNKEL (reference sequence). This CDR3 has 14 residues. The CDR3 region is CASSHRGSQETQYF. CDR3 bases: TGTGCCAGCAGCCACAGGGGATCCCAAGAGACCCAGTACTTC.

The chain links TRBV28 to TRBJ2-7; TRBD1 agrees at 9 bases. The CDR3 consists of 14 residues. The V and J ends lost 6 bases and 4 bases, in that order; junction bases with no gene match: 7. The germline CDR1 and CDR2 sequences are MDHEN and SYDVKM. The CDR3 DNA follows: TGTGCCAGCAGCTCCGGACAGGGGCTGTACGAGCAGTACTTC. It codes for CASSSGQGLYEQYF.

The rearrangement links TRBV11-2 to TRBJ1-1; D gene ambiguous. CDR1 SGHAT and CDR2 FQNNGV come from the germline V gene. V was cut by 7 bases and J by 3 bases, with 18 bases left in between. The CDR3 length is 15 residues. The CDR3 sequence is CASNPLKGWYTEAFF. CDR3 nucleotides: TGTGCCAGCAATCCCCTGAAGGGTTGGTACACTGAAGCTTTCTTT.